The next 10 T cell receptor beta chains were all read from a single sample in a study of early T cells in non-severe SARS-CoV-2 infection. TCRdb re-called the 5' RACE reads through MiXCR, storing one row per CDR3 protein. The sample includes about 20,000 distinct CDR3 sequences, 4.5% to 5% of them seen just once. Sequenced input: whole blood. These receptor sequences come from an adult who was a healthcare worker with PCR-confirmed SARS-CoV-2 infection or an uninfected control (not recorded which).

This clonotype was seen ten or more times. The chain joins TRBV6-5 to TRBJ1-1, with 9 bases aligning to TRBD1. Germline V gene data show CDR1 as MNHEY and CDR2 as SVGAGI. The CDR3 extends over 15 amino acids. The V gene end was trimmed by 7 bases and the J gene end by 6 bases; junction bases not matched to a gene: 12. The CDR3 DNA is TGTGCCAGCAAGAGGGACAGGGCATTTTACGCTGAAGCTTTCTTT. Protein sequence: CASKRDRAFYAEAFF.

This clonotype was counted many times. V is TRBV12-3 or TRBV12-4 and J is TRBJ1-4; D gene uncertain. This CDR3 has 12 residues. V was trimmed by 3 bases and J by 8 bases, leaving 7 bases between them. CDR3 amino acids: CASSFASEKLFF. CDR3 in DNA: TGTGCCAGCAGTTTTGCGTCGGAAAAACTGTTTTTT.

This clonotype came up many times. This chain connects TRBV4-3 to TRBJ1-2; D may be TRBD1 (6 bases). Germline CDR1 LGHNA, CDR2 YSLEER. This CDR3 has 18 residues. The germline V and J ends were trimmed by 3 bases and 0 bases, with 20 bases remaining between them. In DNA, the CDR3 is TGCGCCAGCAGCCATTCTAATCCGGGACACCAGCCTAACTATGGCTACACCTTC. It translates to CASSHSNPGHQPNYGYTF.

This clonotype was counted between two and nine times. The rearrangement links TRBV5-6 to TRBJ2-3, with D possibly being TRBD2 (5 bases). Trimming left V 3 bases short and J 6 bases short, with 11 bases between. The V gene's germline CDR1 is SGHDT and CDR2 YYEEEE. CDR3 length: 13 residues. DNA of the CDR3: TGTGCCAGCAGCTCCCCAAGGGAGGATACGCAGTATTTT. Residues: CASSSPREDTQYF.

The chain couples TRBV30 to TRBJ1-1; TRBD1 is a possible D gene (6 bases). V lost 4 bases and J lost 3, with 15 bases in between. The CDR3 is 14 residues long. CDR1 is GTSNPN and CDR2 is SVGIG in the germline V gene (reference sequence). CDR3: CAWTVRAGDTEAFF. CDR3 nucleotides: TGTGCCTGGACGGTAAGGGCAGGGGACACTGAAGCTTTCTTT. Full variable domain (remainder filled in from reference TRBV30 and TRBJ1-1): SQTIHQWPATLVQPVGSPLSLECTVEGTSNPNLYWYRQAAGRGLQLLFYSVGIGQISSEVPQNLSASRPQDRQFILSSKKLLLSDSGFYLCAWTVRAGDTEAFFGQGTRLTVV.

This clonotype was seen many times. The chain links TRBV7-3 to TRBJ2-5; D ambiguous. The CDR3 runs to 14 residues. V lost 0 bases and J lost 5, with 10 bases in between. CDR1 and CDR2 (germline): SGHTA, FQGTGA. CDR3 in amino acids: CASSLTGIGETQYF. CDR3 DNA sequence: TGTGCCAGCAGCTTAACTGGGATTGGGGAGACCCAGTACTTC. Variable domain in full (rest from reference TRBV7-3 and TRBJ2-5): GAGVSQTPSNKVTEKGKYVELRCDPISGHTALYWYRQSLGQGPEFLIYFQGTGAADDSGLPNDRFFAVRPEGSVSTLKIQRTERGDSAVYLCASSLTGIGETQYFGPGTRLLVL.

Many counts were recorded for this clonotype. The rearrangement uses TRBV7-9 and TRBJ1-1; no reliable D call. The CDR3 extends over 14 amino acids. The germline V gene has CDR1 SEHNR and CDR2 FQNEAQ (reference sequence). Trimming cost V 1 base and J 4 bases, with 10 bases left between them. The CDR3 DNA follows: TGTGCCAGCAGCTTAGATCTGGCGGTCACTGAAGCTTTCTTT. Amino acid sequence: CASSLDLAVTEAFF.

This clonotype was observed many times. The V gene is TRBV20-1, the J gene TRBJ2-3, with no clear D. The germline V gene has CDR1 DFQATT and CDR2 SNEGSKA (reference sequence). The CDR3 length is 14 residues. Trimming cost V 3 bases and J 2 bases, with 12 bases left between them. The CDR3 nucleotides read TGCAGTGCTAGTCCGGCCGGTTACACAGATACGCAGTATTTT. This encodes CSASPAGYTDTQYF.

This clonotype was seen ten or more times. This chain joins TRBV5-6 and TRBJ1-1, with D unresolved. There are 14 residues in the CDR3. The V gene's germline CDR1 is SGHDT and CDR2 YYEEEE. Trimming removed 1 base at V and 1 base at J, with 8 bases between. The CDR3 protein is CASSLSPTNTEAFF. Written as DNA, the CDR3 is TGTGCCAGCAGCTTGTCCCCCACGAACACTGAAGCTTTCTTT. Using reference TRBV5-6 and TRBJ1-1 for the parts outside the CDR3, the full variable domain is DAGVTQSPTHLIKTRGQQVTLRCSPKSGHDTVSWYQQALGQGPQFIFQYYEEEERQRGNFPDRFSGHQFPNYSSELNVNALLLGDSALYLCASSLSPTNTEAFFGQGTRLTVV.

This clonotype was observed at least ten times. V gene TRBV4-1 combines with J gene TRBJ1-4; 9 nucleotides match TRBD1. This CDR3 is built from 16 residues. Germline CDR1 and CDR2: MGHRA and YSYEKL. The V gene end was trimmed by 0 bases and the J gene end by 8 bases; junction bases not matched to a gene: 7. DNA for the CDR3: TGCGCCAGCAGCCAAGATGGAACAGGGGGCTGGGAAAAACTGTTTTTT. Protein product: CASSQDGTGGWEKLFF.